These 20 T cell receptor beta chains were sequenced from one sample in a study of T-cell memory formation after mild COVID-19. Each CDR3 protein gets one entry after TCRdb re-called the 5' RACE reads with MiXCR. The sample consists of roughly 100,000 distinct CDR3 sequences, roughly 12% of them appearing once. Sequenced: PBMCs or a T cell subset sorted from them (not recorded which). The receptor set was obtained from an adult woman who had mild COVID-19 (a few samples of this study predate the infection). Cell type and time point are not known.

This clonotype was observed a few times. This chain links TRBV6-1 with TRBJ2-7; tentative D call: TRBD1 (5 bases). V was clipped by 5 bases and J by 3 bases, with 14 bases between them. The germline gives CDR1 MNHNS, CDR2 SASEGT. This CDR3 region has 14 residues. DNA of the CDR3: TGTGCCAGCAGTTGGATCCAGGGCAACTACGAGCAGTACTTC. The encoded protein is CASSWIQGNYEQYF.

This chain links TRBV7-2 with TRBJ2-3; 9 bases agree with TRBD2. With V trimmed by 5 bases and J by 6 bases, 6 bases remained unmatched. Germline values: CDR1 SGHTA, CDR2 FQGNSA. The length of the CDR3 is 14 residues. The CDR3 DNA follows: TGTGCCAGCAGCAGTAGCGGGGGATGGGATACGCAGTATTTT. Residues: CASSSSGGWDTQYF.

V is TRBV13 and J is TRBJ2-7; D call uncertain. This CDR3 is built from 14 residues. With 0 bases removed from V and 0 bases from J, the gap between germline ends came to 6 bases. Germline loops: CDR1 PRHDT, CDR2 FYEKMQ (reference sequence). Written as DNA, the CDR3 is TGTGCCAGCAGCTTAGGCCGAGGCTCCTACGAGCAGTACTTC. This encodes CASSLGRGSYEQYF. The variable domain in full, with the rest retrieved from reference TRBV13 and TRBJ2-7, is AAGVIQSPRHLIKEKRETATLKCYPIPRHDTVYWYQQGPGQDPQFLISFYEKMQSDKGSIPDRFSAQQFSDYHSELNMSSLELGDSALYFCASSLGRGSYEQYFGPGTRLTVT.

The chain combines TRBV5-5 with TRBJ2-7; 12 bases are a match to TRBD1. Per germline, CDR1 SGHKS and CDR2 YYEKEE (reference sequence). V was clipped by 6 bases and J by 3 bases; unmatched bases: 7. CDR3 length: 15 amino acids. CDR3 bases: TGTGCCAGCAACGCCAGGGACAGGGGGCTCTACGAGCAGTACTTC. Its translation is CASNARDRGLYEQYF.

This clonotype was counted between two and nine times. CDR3 residues: CASSGTPDRITGELFF. For the CDR3, the DNA is TGTGCCAGCAGCGGGACTCCGGATAGAATCACCGGGGAGCTGTTTTTT. The chain carries TRBV9 and TRBJ2-2; maybe TRBD2 (5 bases). CDR1 is SGDLS, CDR2 YYNGEE, per germline. CDR3 length: 16 amino acids. Trimming took off 3 bases at V and 4 bases at J, with 16 bases between the two ends.

This clonotype was found a few times. The gene calls are TRBV2 and TRBJ2-3; D remains ambiguous. Trimming cost V 7 bases and J 1 base, with 12 bases left between them. CDR3 size: 14 residues. CDR1 SNHLY and CDR2 FYNNEI come from the germline V gene. The CDR3 protein is CASTPSPGTDTQYF. In DNA form, the CDR3 reads TGTGCCAGCACTCCATCGCCGGGCACAGATACGCAGTATTTT.

This chain joins TRBV10-3 and TRBJ2-5; D unresolved. The V end was cut by 7 bases, the J end by 3 bases, with 12 bases between. CDR3 size: 13 residues. In germline, CDR1 is ENHRY, CDR2 SYGVKD. The CDR3 loop reads CAIKGEWEETQYF. The CDR3 nucleotides are TGTGCCATCAAGGGCGAGTGGGAAGAGACCCAGTACTTC.

This clonotype has only a few counts. The chain links TRBV7-2 to TRBJ2-3, with no clear D. V lost 3 bases to trimming and J lost 1 base, with 11 bases between them. The CDR3 extends over 15 amino acids. Per germline, CDR1 SGHTA and CDR2 FQGNSA. This chain's CDR3 is CASSFVSWGTDTQYF. CDR3 DNA sequence: TGTGCCAGCAGCTTCGTATCGTGGGGCACAGATACGCAGTATTTT.

This clonotype was observed a few times. V is TRBV29-1 and J is TRBJ2-7, with D unresolved. Germline assignment: CDR1 SQVTM and CDR2 ANQGSEA. Trimming stripped 4 bases from V and 3 bases from J, with 7 bases between. The CDR3 consists of 11 residues. The CDR3 spells CSVVEVYEQYF. The CDR3 region has the DNA TGCAGCGTTGTGGAAGTCTACGAGCAGTACTTC.

This clonotype was seen a few times. V usage is TRBV18 and J usage is TRBJ2-3; either TRBD1 or TRBD2 may supply D (5 bases each). CDR1 and CDR2 (germline): KGHSH, LQKENI. Trimming took 2 bases from V and 6 from J, leaving 9 bases between them. The CDR3 extends over 13 amino acids. The CDR3 sequence: CASSPGGSDTQYF. The CDR3 DNA sequence: TGTGCCAGCTCACCAGGGGGTTCCGATACGCAGTATTTT.

This chain joins TRBV12-3 or TRBV12-4 and TRBJ2-4; TRBD1 matches 8 bases. Germline trimming cut 3 bases from V and 4 bases from J; bases unmatched to any gene: 5. The length of the CDR3 is 15 residues. The CDR3 spells CASSLGQGAKNIQYF. CDR3 nucleotide sequence: TGTGCCAGCAGTTTGGGGCAGGGGGCAAAAAACATTCAGTACTTC.

The rearrangement joins TRBV12-3 or TRBV12-4 to TRBJ2-3; unclear D gene. V gave up 5 bases and J gave up 4 bases, with 7 bases separating them. The CDR3 has 12 amino acids. The CDR3 coding sequence is TGTGCCAGCAGTCCACTATCAGATACGCAGTATTTT. Protein sequence: CASSPLSDTQYF.

The J gene is TRBJ2-1, the V gene TRBV4-1; possible D gene TRBD2, 7 bases. The V gene's germline CDR1 is MGHRA and CDR2 YSYEKL. V was pared by 3 bases and J by 4 bases, with 13 bases between. The CDR3 covers 15 residues. The chain's CDR3 is CASSQREGGYNEQFF. CDR3 bases: TGCGCCAGCAGCCAGAGGGAGGGGGGGTACAATGAGCAGTTCTTC.

The chain joins TRBV12-3 or TRBV12-4 to TRBJ2-3; TRBD1 or TRBD2 may be the D gene (5 bases each). The CDR3 has 16 residues. V lost 2 bases and J lost 5, with 17 bases in between. The CDR3 region is CASSLSGSSRGDTQYF. DNA for the CDR3: TGTGCCAGCAGTTTATCAGGGAGTTCCCGGGGAGATACGCAGTATTTT.

This clonotype appeared a few times. The J gene is TRBJ1-1, the V gene TRBV11-2, with no clear D. The V and J ends lost 5 bases and 2 bases respectively, with 18 bases between them. The CDR3 has 16 residues. Germline V gives CDR1 SGHAT, CDR2 FQNNGV. The CDR3 nucleotides read TGTGCCAGCAGCCTATGGCGGATGGACTCCAACACTGAAGCTTTCTTT. It translates to CASSLWRMDSNTEAFF.

The chain employs TRBV5-1 and TRBJ2-7, with 7 nucleotides matching TRBD2. This CDR3 region has 15 residues. The trim removed 4 bases at V and 0 bases at J, leaving 7 bases unmatched. In germline, CDR1 is SGHRS, CDR2 YFSETQ. This CDR3 reads CASSLGGVLSYEQYF. Written as DNA, the CDR3 is TGCGCCAGCAGCCTGGGAGGGGTGCTCTCCTACGAGCAGTACTTC.

This chain connects TRBV7-6 to TRBJ1-1; D is perhaps TRBD1 (5 bases). V lost 3 bases and J 5 bases, leaving 25 bases between the germline ends. This CDR3 is 18 amino acids long. Per the germline V gene, CDR1 is SGHVS and CDR2 is FNYEAQ. CDR3 residues: CASSFQAGGRDSWTEAFF. In DNA, the CDR3 is TGTGCCAGCAGCTTCCAAGCGGGTGGGAGGGACTCGTGGACTGAAGCTTTCTTT.

The chain carries TRBV5-1 and TRBJ1-1, with no clear D. Per the germline V gene, CDR1 is SGHRS and CDR2 is YFSETQ. This CDR3 contains 13 residues. V was cut by 3 bases and J by 1 base, with 7 bases left in between. This chain's CDR3 is CASSSSTNTEAFF. The CDR3 DNA follows: TGCGCCAGCAGCTCTTCTACGAACACTGAAGCTTTCTTT. Filled out from reference TRBV5-1 and TRBJ1-1, the complete variable domain reads KAGVTQTPRYLIKTRGQQVTLSCSPISGHRSVSWYQQTPGQGLQFLFEYFSETQRNKGNFPGRFSGRQFSNSRSEMNVSTLELGDSALYLCASSSSTNTEAFFGQGTRLTVV.

This chain joins TRBV12-5 and TRBJ2-1, with D uncertain. CDR3 length: 13 residues. V lost 7 bases to trimming and J lost 4 bases, with 11 bases between them. Germline CDR1 is LGHNT and CDR2 is FRNRAP. DNA of the CDR3: TGTGCTAGTGCCCGGTCGGGTTACAATGAGCAGTTCTTC. Translated: CASARSGYNEQFF.

This clonotype was seen a handful of times. This rearrangement joins TRBV7-9 to TRBJ2-3, with TRBD2 identical over 10 bases. The CDR3 extends over 20 amino acids. With V trimmed by 2 bases and J by 9 bases, 23 bases remained unmatched. Germline-derived CDR1 and CDR2 are SEHNR and FQNEAQ (reference sequence). The CDR3 loop is CASSLRVSLKTGTSVKTQYF. The CDR3 DNA follows: TGTGCCAGCAGCTTACGAGTAAGCCTAAAGACCGGGACTAGCGTTAAGACGCAGTATTTT.